The 24 T cell receptor beta chains listed next were all sequenced from one sample in a study of identical twins. MiXCR, applied by TCRdb to the 5' RACE reads, yields one record per CDR3 protein. The profile covers 550,000 to 700,000 distinct CDR3 sequences, with around 21% appearing a single time and approximately 4.3% taken by the ten largest. The same sample was also studied in work on T cells expressing NK-cell markers.

Specimen: PBMCs. The origin of the receptors is a woman between 18 and 29 years old in good health.

The V and J genes are TRBV20-1 and TRBJ2-7; TRBD2 matches 11 bases. Trimming took 4 bases from V and 4 from J; bases not matched to a gene: 6. Germline V gives CDR1 DFQATT, CDR2 SNEGSKA (reference sequence). The CDR3 totals 14 residues. The CDR3 region has the DNA TGCAGTGCTACCCTTAGCGGGAGGGGATACGAGCAGTACTTC. Residues: CSATLSGRGYEQYF.

A few counts support this clonotype. The chain joins TRBV20-1 to TRBJ2-1; 9 positions agree with TRBD1. This CDR3 is built from 12 residues. V shed 5 bases and J 15 bases; nucleotides not matched to a gene: 11. Looked up from germline, CDR1 is DFQATT and CDR2 is SNEGSKA (reference sequence). CDR3 sequence: CSASSQGQGPFF. CDR3 coding DNA: TGCAGTGCTTCCTCCCAGGGACAGGGTCCGTTCTTC.

This clonotype has at least ten counts. J is TRBJ2-1 and V is TRBV6-2 or TRBV6-3; D ambiguous. The germline V gene encodes CDR1 MNHEY and CDR2 SVGEGT. Between the trimmed V and J ends, which lost 7 bases and 2 bases, there was a span of 12 bases. This CDR3 region has 14 residues. CDR3 in DNA: TGTGCCAGCACTGCCGGTCTGACCTACAATGAGCAGTTCTTC. Its protein product is CASTAGLTYNEQFF.

This clonotype appeared a few times. The genes are TRBV7-9 and TRBJ2-1; D uncertain. This CDR3 spans 15 amino acids. Trimming left V 4 bases short and J 6 bases short, with 16 bases between. In germline, CDR1 is SEHNR, CDR2 FQNEAQ (reference sequence). The CDR3 region is CASSSDGSFINEQFF. CDR3 DNA sequence: TGTGCCAGCAGCTCGGACGGTTCCTTCATCAATGAGCAGTTCTTC.

The V gene is TRBV18, the J gene TRBJ2-3, with 7 positions matching TRBD2. The CDR3 is 14 amino acids. Germline loops: CDR1 KGHSH, CDR2 LQKENI. With V trimmed by 5 bases and J by 4 bases, 6 bases remained unmatched. CDR3 DNA sequence: TGTGCCAGCTCAACGCTGACTAGCCCAGATACGCAGTATTTT. Its protein is CASSTLTSPDTQYF.

This clonotype appeared a few times. J is TRBJ2-5 and V is TRBV20-1, with TRBD2 matching 7 bases. The ends lost 0 bases at V and 2 bases at J; junction bases unmatched: 6. CDR1 and CDR2 from the germline V gene are DFQATT and SNEGSKA (reference sequence). This CDR3 comprises 15 residues. CDR3 in DNA: TGCAGTGCTAGAGATCCCAGCGGGGCACAAGAGACCCAGTACTTC. Amino acid sequence: CSARDPSGAQETQYF.

This clonotype was detected only a few times. The V gene is TRBV12-3 or TRBV12-4, the J gene TRBJ2-4; 8 nucleotides match TRBD2. The CDR3 totals 15 residues. The V and J ends lost 7 bases and 1 base, in that order; junction bases with no gene match: 6. CDR3 loop: CASNRAGAAKNIQYF. The CDR3 DNA reads TGTGCCAGCAACAGAGCGGGGGCCGCCAAAAACATTCAGTACTTC.

J is TRBJ1-6 and V is TRBV6-2 or TRBV6-3, with D possibly matching TRBD1 (5 bases). Germline values: CDR1 MNHEY, CDR2 SVGEGT. This CDR3 comprises 14 residues. Trimming shortened V by 8 bases and J by 8 bases, and 16 bases separated the two germline ends. The CDR3 loop reads CASVPGAGYSPLHF. The CDR3 nucleotides are TGTGCCAGCGTTCCGGGAGCAGGGTATTCACCCCTCCACTTT.

This clonotype showed up just a few times. The chain has TRBV20-1 and TRBJ1-1; 7 bases match TRBD1. The CDR3 consists of 12 residues. The junction had 7 bases not matched to a gene; V was cut back by 5 bases and J by 7 bases. Germline V CDR1 and CDR2: DFQATT, SNEGSKA (reference sequence). The CDR3 DNA follows: TGCAGTGCTTTAGACAGGGCTGGTGAAGCTTTCTTT. This translates into CSALDRAGEAFF.

CDR3 in DNA: TGCAGTGCTAGCGCTAGCGGGAACACCGGGGAGCTGTTTTTT. Encoded protein: CSASASGNTGELFF. The chain employs TRBV20-1 and TRBJ2-2, with 7 bases matching TRBD2. This CDR3 is 14 amino acids long. With 3 bases clipped from V and 1 base from J, the junction kept 2 bases outside the gene matches. The germline gives CDR1 DFQATT, CDR2 SNEGSKA (reference sequence).

The chain joins TRBV27 to TRBJ2-1; tentatively, D is TRBD1 (6 bases). This CDR3 contains 16 residues. Trimming took 5 bases from V and 4 from J, leaving 18 bases between them. Germline V gene lookup returns CDR1 MNHEY and CDR2 SMNVEV (reference sequence). CDR3 sequence (DNA): TGTGCCAGCAGTATCAACAGGGCGAGAGGGTACAATGAGCAGTTCTTC. It translates to CASSINRARGYNEQFF.

Notes on this clonotype: The CDR3 does not end in the conserved phenylalanine or tryptophan, so this is likely a read error. The chain uses TRBV7-9 and TRBJ2-7, with D unresolved. There are 14 residues in the CDR3. V lost 3 bases and J 2 bases, leaving 11 bases between the germline ends. In germline, CDR1 is SEHNR, CDR2 FQNEAQ (reference sequence). CDR3 region: CASSFVGDPYEQYL. In nucleotides, the CDR3 is TGTGCCAGCAGCTTTGTTGGGGATCCCTACGAGCAGTACCTC.

J is TRBJ2-1 and V is TRBV6-5; D ambiguous. Trimming left V 0 bases short and J 8 bases short, with 11 bases between. Germline assignment: CDR1 MNHEY and CDR2 SVGAGI. The CDR3 loop spans 14 amino acids. Here the CDR3 reads CASSYSQGIYEQFF. For the CDR3, the DNA is TGTGCCAGCAGTTACTCTCAAGGGATTTATGAGCAGTTCTTC.

The chain uses TRBV20-1 and TRBJ2-7, with TRBD2 matching 10 bases. CDR1 and CDR2 (germline): DFQATT, SNEGSKA (reference sequence). This CDR3 is 15 amino acids long. V trimming: 3 bases; J trimming: 5 bases; junction bases outside the gene matches: 10. The CDR3 loop is CSAREPSGRGNEQYF. DNA for the CDR3: TGCAGTGCTAGGGAGCCTAGCGGGAGAGGAAACGAGCAGTACTTC.

The chain joins TRBV6-5 to TRBJ1-2; no firm D call. The V end lost 0 bases, the J end lost 5 bases, and 10 bases lay between the germline ends. The germline V gene encodes CDR1 MNHEY and CDR2 SVGAGI. This CDR3 is built from 14 residues. The CDR3 is CASSYSTRPYGYTF. CDR3 nucleotide sequence: TGTGCCAGCAGTTACTCGACTCGACCTTATGGCTACACCTTC.

The rearrangement joins TRBV7-8 to TRBJ2-1; D is unresolved. The CDR3 is 13 residues long. Trimming cost V 5 bases and J 9 bases, with 14 bases left between them. CDR1 is SGHVS and CDR2 is FQNEAQ in the germline V gene. CDR3 residues: CASSAPAYGEQFF. The CDR3, as DNA: TGTGCCAGCAGCGCCCCAGCTTACGGTGAGCAGTTCTTC.

This clonotype has a handful of counts. The chain employs TRBV12-3 or TRBV12-4 and TRBJ1-2, with D maybe TRBD1 (5 bases). CDR3 length equals 15 residues. The V gene lost 2 bases and the J gene lost 3 bases, with 13 bases spanning the gap. This chain's CDR3 is CASSLTFTGHYGYTF. The CDR3 DNA reads as TGTGCCAGCAGTTTAACTTTTACGGGACACTATGGCTACACCTTC.

This clonotype has only a few counts. The CDR3 DNA reads TGTGCCAGCAGCTTAGATCCGGGACAGGGTGATACGCAGTATTTT. Its protein product is CASSLDPGQGDTQYF. The chain employs TRBV11-3 and TRBJ2-3, with TRBD1 matching over 9 bases. Germline V gene lookup returns CDR1 SGHNT and CDR2 YENEEA. The CDR3 has 15 amino acids. After removal of 0 bases from V and 6 bases from J, the junction contained 4 bases not matched to a gene.

The chain couples TRBV20-1 to TRBJ2-1; unclear D gene. The CDR3 is 11 residues long. In germline, CDR1 is DFQATT, CDR2 SNEGSKA (reference sequence). V lost 6 bases and J lost 7, with 10 bases in between. CDR3 protein: CSAPSWNEQFF. CDR3 in DNA: TGCAGTGCCCCAAGCTGGAATGAGCAGTTCTTC.

This clonotype has a handful of counts. The chain is built from TRBV24-1 and TRBJ2-7; possibly TRBD1 for D (7 bases). The V end was cut by 7 bases, the J end by 0 bases, with 21 bases between. Germline CDR1 is KGHDR and CDR2 is SFDVKD. CDR3 size: 17 residues. This CDR3 is CATSLLGAGTASYEQYF. The CDR3, as DNA: TGTGCCACCAGCCTCCTGGGTGCGGGGACAGCCTCCTACGAGCAGTACTTC.

The chain is built from TRBV29-1 and TRBJ2-5, with D possibly matching TRBD2 (5 bases). V lost 7 bases and J 1 base, leaving 19 bases between the germline ends. The CDR3 extends over 15 amino acids. CDR1 is SQVTM and CDR2 is ANQGSEA in the germline V gene. CDR3 in amino acids: CSAVPQAGSQETQYF. DNA for the CDR3: TGCAGCGCCGTTCCTCAGGCGGGTTCCCAAGAGACCCAGTACTTC.

The table lists this clonotype with a few counts. V is TRBV10-3 and J is TRBJ2-7; D not certain. The CDR3 consists of 12 residues. Per the germline V gene, CDR1 is ENHRY and CDR2 is SYGVKD. V was pared by 8 bases and J by 2 bases, with 10 bases between. The CDR3 DNA follows: TGTGCCATCGGGTTGGTACCCTACGAGCAGTACTTC. Protein product: CAIGLVPYEQYF.

This chain connects TRBV5-1 to TRBJ2-3; D not resolved. Looked up from germline, CDR1 is SGHRS and CDR2 is YFSETQ. This CDR3 region has 14 residues. Trimming removed 3 bases at V and 3 bases at J, with 11 bases between. The CDR3 loop is CASSSRTFTDTQYF. CDR3 DNA sequence: TGCGCCAGCAGCTCCAGGACGTTTACAGATACGCAGTATTTT.

This clonotype has just a few counts. This chain connects TRBV5-1 to TRBJ2-3; 10 bases line up with TRBD1. CDR1 and CDR2 (germline): SGHRS, YFSETQ. The junction had 8 bases not matched to a gene; V was cut back by 5 bases and J by 2 bases. This CDR3 spans 16 amino acids. The CDR3 DNA sequence: TGCGCCAGCAGACTGACAGGGGGCAGCTACACAGATACGCAGTATTTT. Its translation is CASRLTGGSYTDTQYF.